Listed below are T cell receptor beta chains from one sample, sequenced in a study of monozygotic twins with cystic fibrosis. TCRdb's copy holds only in-frame clones and misses some; the assay was immunoSEQ multiplex PCR. The data hold about 23,000 clones, with 95% to 98% observed a single time. Specimen: blood. All receptors derive from a girl aged 5 to 17 with cystic fibrosis. CDR3s include the opening cysteine and the closing phenylalanine or tryptophan. Each record gives: clone size, J gene, CDR3 length, D gene, V gene, CDR3 protein, CDR3 DNA. The D gene is left open where the match is weak. Clone size is given for some rows only: seen once, a few or many times, or a class if the clone is expanded.

abundance: .
j_gene: TRBJ1-5
len: 12
d_gene: .
v_gene: TRBV15
CDR3aa: CATKGENQPQHF
CDR3nt: TGTGCCACCAAAGGGGAAAATCAGCCCCAGCATTTT

abundance: .
j_gene: TRBJ2-3
len: 15
d_gene: .
v_gene: TRBV5-8
CDR3aa: CASSLNGALTDTQYF
CDR3nt: TGTGCCAGCAGCTTGAATGGGGCTTTGACAGATACGCAGTATTTT

abundance: .
j_gene: TRBJ2-2
len: 15
d_gene: TRBD1
v_gene: TRBV6-5
CDR3aa: CASTRQGRDTGELFF
CDR3nt: TGTGCCAGCACCCGACAGGGGAGAGACACCGGGGAGCTGTTTTTT

abundance: .
j_gene: TRBJ2-3
len: 15
d_gene: TRBD1
v_gene: TRBV9
CDR3aa: CASSALRQGTDTQYF
CDR3nt: TGTGCCAGCAGCGCACTGCGACAGGGAACAGATACGCAGTATTTT

abundance: once
j_gene: TRBJ1-5
len: 15
d_gene: TRBD1
v_gene: TRBV30
CDR3aa: CAWSYGQAPNQPQHF
CDR3nt: TGTGCCTGGAGTTACGGACAGGCTCCCAATCAGCCCCAGCATTTT

abundance: .
j_gene: TRBJ1-3
len: 16
d_gene: .
v_gene: TRBV21-1
CDR3aa: CASPRTGTGYGNTIYF
CDR3nt: TGTGCCAGCCCTCGTACCGGGACAGGGTATGGAAACACCATATATTTT

abundance: .
j_gene: TRBJ2-3
len: 14
d_gene: TRBD1
v_gene: TRBV6-1
CDR3aa: CASTQDRLRDTQYF
CDR3nt: TGTGCCAGCACCCAGGACAGGTTACGAGATACGCAGTATTTT

abundance: .
j_gene: TRBJ2-2
len: 16
d_gene: TRBD1
v_gene: TRBV5-6
CDR3aa: CASSSGQGVGGGELFF
CDR3nt: TGTGCCAGCAGCTCAGGACAGGGCGTCGGTGGCGGGGAGCTGTTTTTT

abundance: .
j_gene: TRBJ1-2
len: 15
d_gene: .
v_gene: TRBV2
CDR3aa: CASSLPGSPVYGYTF
CDR3nt: TGTGCCAGCAGCCTGCCTGGCAGCCCGGTCTATGGCTACACCTTC

abundance: .
j_gene: TRBJ1-5
len: 15
d_gene: TRBD1
v_gene: TRBV2
CDR3aa: CASSPDRGVNQPQHF
CDR3nt: TGTGCCAGCAGTCCAGACAGGGGGGTAAATCAGCCCCAGCATTTT

abundance: .
j_gene: TRBJ2-1
len: 12
d_gene: .
v_gene: TRBV7-9
CDR3aa: CASSLGNNEQFF
CDR3nt: TGTGCCAGCAGCTTAGGAAACAATGAGCAGTTCTTC

abundance: .
j_gene: TRBJ2-5
len: 16
d_gene: .
v_gene: TRBV4-1
CDR3aa: CASSQPRRGSQETQYF
CDR3nt: TGCGCCAGCAGCCAACCACGCCGGGGGTCCCAAGAGACCCAGTACTTC

abundance: .
j_gene: TRBJ2-7
len: 14
d_gene: .
v_gene: TRBV7-9
CDR3aa: CASSLGLGTYEQYF
CDR3nt: TGTGCCAGCAGCTTGGGCCTCGGGACCTACGAGCAGTACTTC

abundance: .
j_gene: TRBJ1-2
len: 17
d_gene: TRBD1
v_gene: TRBV4-3
CDR3aa: CASSHRATGQGLYGYTF
CDR3nt: TGCGCCAGCAGCCACCGCGCAACGGGACAGGGTCTGTATGGCTACACCTTC

abundance: .
j_gene: TRBJ2-1
len: 13
d_gene: .
v_gene: TRBV7-3
CDR3aa: CASSLTKYNEQFF
CDR3nt: TGTGCCAGCAGCTTAACCAAATACAATGAGCAGTTCTTC

abundance: .
j_gene: TRBJ2-1
len: 13
d_gene: .
v_gene: TRBV7-9
CDR3aa: CASSLVLYNEQFF
CDR3nt: TGTGCCAGCAGCTTAGTACTCTACAATGAGCAGTTCTTC

abundance: .
j_gene: TRBJ1-2
len: 13
d_gene: .
v_gene: TRBV5-1
CDR3aa: CASSYEGGHGYTF
CDR3nt: TGCGCCAGCAGCTATGAAGGGGGGCATGGCTACACCTTC

abundance: .
j_gene: TRBJ2-7
len: 16
d_gene: TRBD1
v_gene: TRBV6-5
CDR3aa: CASSYSKGRGTYEQYF
CDR3nt: TGTGCCAGCAGTTACTCGAAGGGCAGGGGGACCTACGAGCAGTACTTC

abundance: .
j_gene: TRBJ1-1
len: 15
d_gene: TRBD1
v_gene: TRBV10-2
CDR3aa: CASSEYPTGWTEAFF
CDR3nt: TGCGCCAGCAGTGAGTATCCGACAGGGTGGACTGAAGCTTTCTTT

abundance: .
j_gene: TRBJ2-7
len: 15
d_gene: .
v_gene: TRBV11-2
CDR3aa: CASSYGLSPLPEQYF
CDR3nt: TGTGCCAGCAGCTACGGACTCTCACCGCTACCCGAGCAGTACTTC

abundance: .
j_gene: TRBJ1-4
len: 16
d_gene: TRBD1
v_gene: TRBV5-4
CDR3aa: CASSPDRGGTNEKLFF
CDR3nt: TGTGCCAGCAGCCCAGACAGGGGAGGGACTAATGAAAAACTGTTTTTT

abundance: .
j_gene: TRBJ2-1
len: 17
d_gene: TRBD2
v_gene: TRBV6-4
CDR3aa: CASSRNPGTSSYNEQFF
CDR3nt: TGTGCCAGCAGCCGAAATCCCGGGACTAGCTCCTACAATGAGCAGTTCTTC

abundance: .
j_gene: TRBJ1-1
len: 17
d_gene: .
v_gene: TRBV7-9
CDR3aa: CASSSPLGDIENTEAFF
CDR3nt: TGTGCCAGCAGCTCCCCCCTGGGGGACATAGAGAACACTGAAGCTTTCTTT

abundance: .
j_gene: TRBJ2-3
len: 15
d_gene: TRBD2
v_gene: TRBV7-3
CDR3aa: CASSLSGSSADTQYF
CDR3nt: TGTGCCAGCAGCCTAAGCGGGAGCTCGGCAGATACGCAGTATTTT

abundance: .
j_gene: TRBJ2-1
len: 13
d_gene: .
v_gene: TRBV18
CDR3aa: CASSPRLFHEQFF
CDR3nt: TGTGCCAGCTCACCCCGACTCTTCCATGAGCAGTTCTTC

abundance: .
j_gene: TRBJ2-1
len: 11
d_gene: .
v_gene: TRBV6-5
CDR3aa: CASRMYNEQFF
CDR3nt: TGTGCCAGCAGAATGTACAATGAGCAGTTCTTC

abundance: .
j_gene: TRBJ2-7
len: 16
d_gene: .
v_gene: TRBV6-1
CDR3aa: CASSEAASYRSYEQYF
CDR3nt: TGTGCCAGCAGTGAAGCGGCGAGTTACCGCTCCTACGAGCAGTACTTC

abundance: .
j_gene: TRBJ2-7
len: 15
d_gene: .
v_gene: TRBV6-4
CDR3aa: CASSAAPGGGYEQYF
CDR3nt: TGTGCCAGCAGTGCCGCGCCCGGGGGTGGATACGAGCAGTACTTC

abundance: .
j_gene: TRBJ2-3
len: 16
d_gene: TRBD2
v_gene: TRBV7-2
CDR3aa: CASSWTSGSILDTQYF
CDR3nt: TGTGCCAGCAGCTGGACTAGCGGGAGTATCTTAGATACGCAGTATTTT

abundance: .
j_gene: TRBJ2-1
len: 18
d_gene: .
v_gene: TRBV5-1
CDR3aa: CASSLGSVRSGSSLKQFF
CDR3nt: TGCGCCAGCAGCTTGGGTTCCGTACGATCCGGTTCTTCACTGAAGCAGTTCTTC

abundance: .
j_gene: TRBJ2-2
len: 18
d_gene: .
v_gene: TRBV5-1
CDR3aa: CASSLPGTGTYNTGELFF
CDR3nt: TGCGCCAGCAGCTTACCCGGGACGGGGACTTATAACACCGGGGAGCTGTTTTTT

abundance: .
j_gene: TRBJ1-1
len: 14
d_gene: TRBD1
v_gene: TRBV29-1
CDR3aa: CSVFQGAGNTEAFF
CDR3nt: TGCAGCGTTTTTCAGGGGGCTGGGAACACTGAAGCTTTCTTT

abundance: .
j_gene: TRBJ2-5
len: 17
d_gene: TRBD2
v_gene: TRBV18
CDR3aa: CASSPTLLAGEQETQYF
CDR3nt: TGTGCCAGCTCACCAACTTTACTAGCGGGAGAGCAAGAGACCCAGTACTTC

abundance: .
j_gene: TRBJ2-2
len: 13
d_gene: .
v_gene: TRBV5-1
CDR3aa: CASSAGYTGELFF
CDR3nt: TGCGCCAGCAGCGCAGGGTACACCGGGGAGCTGTTTTTT

abundance: .
j_gene: TRBJ1-1
len: 15
d_gene: TRBD1
v_gene: TRBV7-9
CDR3aa: CASSARDRSNTEAFF
CDR3nt: TGTGCCAGCAGCGCTCGGGACAGATCGAACACTGAAGCTTTCTTT

abundance: .
j_gene: TRBJ2-2
len: 12
d_gene: .
v_gene: TRBV9
CDR3aa: CASSVVSGELFF
CDR3nt: TGTGCCAGCAGCGTAGTCTCCGGGGAGCTGTTTTTT

abundance: once
j_gene: TRBJ2-7
len: 15
d_gene: TRBD2
v_gene: TRBV7-2
CDR3aa: CASSPRGGGSYEQYF
CDR3nt: TGTGCCAGCAGCCCGCGCGGCGGCGGGAGCTACGAGCAGTACTTC

abundance: .
j_gene: TRBJ2-1
len: 11
d_gene: .
v_gene: TRBV6-5
CDR3aa: CASSYMDEQFF
CDR3nt: TGTGCCAGCAGTTACATGGATGAGCAGTTCTTC

abundance: .
j_gene: TRBJ2-7
len: 15
d_gene: TRBD2
v_gene: TRBV6-5
CDR3aa: CASSARTSGSAEQYF
CDR3nt: TGTGCCAGCAGCGCCCGGACTAGCGGGAGTGCCGAGCAGTACTTC

abundance: .
j_gene: TRBJ2-5
len: 16
d_gene: TRBD2
v_gene: TRBV5-4
CDR3aa: CASSLGSGLTEETQYF
CDR3nt: TGTGCCAGCAGCTTGGGGTCGGGACTAACAGAAGAGACCCAGTACTTC

abundance: .
j_gene: TRBJ1-1
len: 13
d_gene: .
v_gene: TRBV12-5
CDR3aa: CASGLTGDTEAFF
CDR3nt: TGTGCTAGTGGTCTGACGGGGGACACTGAAGCTTTCTTT

abundance: .
j_gene: TRBJ2-2
len: 12
d_gene: .
v_gene: TRBV2
CDR3aa: CASSKDTGELFF
CDR3nt: TGTGCCAGCAGCAAGGACACCGGGGAGCTGTTTTTT

abundance: once
j_gene: TRBJ2-1
len: 14
d_gene: .
v_gene: TRBV7-2
CDR3aa: CASSLEARGPLEFF
CDR3nt: TGTGCCAGCAGCTTAGAGGCGCGGGGGCCACTGGAGTTCTTC

abundance: .
j_gene: TRBJ2-7
len: 15
d_gene: TRBD2
v_gene: TRBV6-5
CDR3aa: CASSPRLTSGAEQYF
CDR3nt: TGTGCCAGCAGCCCCCGCCTGACTAGCGGGGCCGAGCAGTACTTC

abundance: .
j_gene: TRBJ1-2
len: 15
d_gene: TRBD1
v_gene: TRBV7-2
CDR3aa: CASSLRHDRAEGYTF
CDR3nt: TGTGCCAGCAGCTTAAGACATGACAGGGCGGAAGGCTACACCTTC

abundance: .
j_gene: TRBJ2-7
len: 15
d_gene: .
v_gene: TRBV5-1
CDR3aa: CASSSEAGNRYEQYF
CDR3nt: TGCGCCAGCAGCTCGGAAGCCGGGAATCGGTACGAGCAGTACTTC

abundance: .
j_gene: TRBJ2-3
len: 14
d_gene: .
v_gene: TRBV7-3
CDR3aa: CASSLGGLTDTQYF
CDR3nt: TGTGCCAGCAGCTTAGGGGGCCTCACAGATACGCAGTATTTT

abundance: .
j_gene: TRBJ1-2
len: 14
d_gene: .
v_gene: TRBV7-2
CDR3aa: CASSPRRAVSNYTF
CDR3nt: TGTGCCAGCAGCCCTAGGCGTGCGGTCAGCAACTACACCTTC

abundance: .
j_gene: TRBJ2-3
len: 14
d_gene: .
v_gene: TRBV18
CDR3aa: CASSPVGSTDTQYF
CDR3nt: TGTGCCAGCTCACCAGTCGGGAGCACAGATACGCAGTATTTT

abundance: .
j_gene: TRBJ1-5
len: 14
d_gene: .
v_gene: TRBV6-5
CDR3aa: CASSPTGGETSQHF
CDR3nt: TGTGCCAGCAGTCCCACCGGGGGAGAAACCTCCCAGCATTTT

abundance: .
j_gene: TRBJ2-1
len: 18
d_gene: TRBD2
v_gene: TRBV4-2
CDR3aa: CASSQEIWTSRSYNEQFF
CDR3nt: TGTGCCAGCAGCCAAGAGATATGGACTAGTCGCTCCTACAATGAGCAGTTCTTC

abundance: .
j_gene: TRBJ2-3
len: 19
d_gene: TRBD2
v_gene: TRBV7-9
CDR3aa: CASTPFGAGGPSPPDTQYF
CDR3nt: TGTGCCAGCACCCCTTTTGGCGCGGGAGGGCCCTCCCCTCCGGATACGCAGTATTTT

abundance: .
j_gene: TRBJ1-4
len: 16
d_gene: TRBD1
v_gene: TRBV28
CDR3aa: CASSPHTGTGSDRLFF
CDR3nt: TGTGCCAGCAGTCCGCATACCGGGACAGGTTCCGACAGGCTGTTTTTT